These 3 T cell receptor beta chains were sequenced from one sample in a study of Graves' ophthalmopathy and Graves' hyperthyroidism. RNA transcripts yielded amplified TCR beta CDR3 regions. The workflow started with a first-round RT-PCR run with HTBI primers and then moved on to a second-round multiplex PCR. Using its own MiXCR run on the multiplex PCR reads, TCRdb lists one record per CDR3 protein. Of 170,000 or so distinct CDR3 sequences listed, approximately 38% are singletons. The sample taken for sequencing was peripheral blood. These receptors all come from a woman aged 40 to 50 with Graves' ophthalmopathy.

This clonotype occurred many times. The rearrangement joins TRBV12-3 or TRBV12-4 to TRBJ1-2, with D hard to call. The CDR3 covers 13 residues. Trimming removed 3 bases at V and 8 bases at J, with 13 bases between. CDR3 loop: CASSFLGSTGYTF. The CDR3 region has the DNA TGTGCCAGCAGTTTTCTAGGCAGCACCGGCTACACCTTC.

The V call is TRBV6-2 or TRBV6-3, the J call TRBJ1-2, with D possibly matching TRBD1 (6 bases). V lost 4 bases and J lost 7, with 13 bases in between. CDR3 length: 13 amino acids. Per the germline V gene, CDR1 is MNHEY and CDR2 is SVGEGT. CDR3 DNA sequence: TGTGCCAGCAGTTCCGGGACATCCCGTGGCTACACCTTC. Encoded protein: CASSSGTSRGYTF.

This clonotype was recorded many times. At one end, the junction sequence differs from germline, possibly due to a read error. The chain couples TRBV2 to TRBJ1-1; the D gene is possibly TRBD1 (6 bases). The CDR3 spans 14 residues. The germline V gene has CDR1 SNHLY and CDR2 FYNNEI. CDR3: CASTGGGLFTKAFF. The CDR3 coding sequence is TGTGCCAGCACCGGTGGGGGGCTATTCACTAAAGCTTTCTTT.